The TCR beta chain described here comes from a study of T-cell reconstitution after alpha-beta-depleted transplantation in children. Germline V CDR1 and CDR2: SQVTM, ANQGSEA. The CDR3 loop spans 12 amino acids. The V gene lost 2 bases and the J gene lost 6 bases, with 7 bases spanning the gap. This clonotype came up many times. Using unique molecular identifiers, the investigators prepared the TCRbeta library. TCRdb analysed the PCR reads with MiXCR anew, one entry per CDR3 protein. Among 65,000 to 85,000 distinct CDR3 sequences listed, 9.5% to 13% were seen once. The starting material was PBMCs, obtained before TCRalphabeta/CD19-depleted stem cell transplant. This receptor was taken from a boy aged 5-17 years with acute myeloid leukemia, due to receive a stem cell transplant. The rearrangement links TRBV29-1 to TRBJ2-2; D remains unclear. This CDR3 is CSVETWAGELFF. The CDR3 nucleotides are TGCAGCGTTGAAACCTGGGCCGGGGAGCTGTTTTTT.